This is a list of T cell receptor beta chains from one sample in a study of T-cell reconstitution after alpha-beta-depleted transplantation in children. TCRdb itself ran the PCR reads through MiXCR, one entry per CDR3 protein. This sample has approximately 300,000 distinct CDR3 sequences; 11% occur once, and the top ten carry around 20%. Here the sequenced sample was peripheral blood, taken 180 days after TCRalphabeta/CD19-depleted stem cell transplant. These receptors were collected from a male patient aged 2-15 years who had a stem cell transplant for chronic granulomatous disease, so the T cells may come from the graft donor. Both conserved end residues are part of each CDR3. D genes are given only for firm matches. Clone size is given for some rows only: seen once, a few or many times, or a class if the clone is expanded.

>TRBV30|many|-|TRBJ2-3
CAWSHGNAQYF
TGTGCCTGGAGTCACGGGAATGCGCAGTATTTT
>TRBV28|many|-|TRBJ2-7
CASESPYEQYF
TGTGCCAGCGAATCCCCATACGAGCAGTACTTC
>TRBV5-1|many|-|TRBJ1-2
CASSLESYAYGYTF
TGCGCCAGCAGCTTGGAATCGTATGCGTATGGCTACACCTTC
>TRBV28|many|TRBD2|TRBJ2-1
CASSRGEVGKLAGPVSYNEQFF
TGTGCCAGCAGTCGAGGAGAGGTGGGGAAACTAGCGGGTCCGGTATCCTACAATGAGCAGTTCTTC
>TRBV7-3|many|TRBD2|TRBJ2-1
CASSSGVAGGTYEQFF
TGTGCCAGCAGCTCCGGGGTGGCGGGGGGTACGTATGAGCAGTTCTTC
>TRBV15|many|-|TRBJ2-1
CATSRGLHEQFF
TGTGCCACCAGCAGGGGATTGCATGAGCAGTTCTTC
>TRBV12-3/TRBV12-4|many|-|TRBJ2-1
CASTRIQANEQFF
TGTGCCAGCACCCGAATACAGGCCAATGAGCAGTTCTTC
>TRBV12-3/TRBV12-4|many|-|TRBJ2-7
CASSFGGPSYEQYF
TGTGCCAGCAGTTTTGGAGGGCCCTCCTACGAGCAGTACTTC
>TRBV20-1|many|-|TRBJ2-5
CSARGPGTQYF
TGCAGTGCTAGAGGGCCAGGGACCCAGTACTTC
>TRBV15|many|-|TRBJ2-7
CATRSGGEAYEQYF
TGTGCCACCAGAAGTGGAGGGGAAGCCTACGAGCAGTACTTC
>TRBV9|many|-|TRBJ2-5
CASSRGGQGETQYF
TGTGCCAGCAGTAGGGGGGGCCAAGGAGAGACCCAGTACTTC
>TRBV6-1|many|-|TRBJ2-7
CATLSRDTHYEQYF
TGTGCCACCCTAAGCCGGGACACACACTACGAGCAGTACTTC
>TRBV20-1|few|TRBD1|TRBJ2-5
CSARDQGTGGQETQYF
TGCAGTGCTAGAGACCAGGGGACAGGGGGACAAGAGACCCAGTACTTC
>TRBV20-1|few|TRBD2|TRBJ2-5
CCARGLAGGIGQETQYF
TGCTGTGCTAGGGGACTAGCGGGGGGGATTGGACAAGAGACCCAGTACTTC
>TRBV7-2|many|-|TRBJ2-7
CASSSTATYEQYF
TGTGCCAGCAGCTCGACAGCTACCTACGAGCAGTACTTC
>TRBV5-5|many|-|TRBJ2-7
CASSSRQAYEQYF
TGTGCCAGCAGTTCCCGCCAGGCCTACGAGCAGTACTTC
>TRBV20-1|many|-|TRBJ2-5
CSAIRILWGHQETQYF
TGCAGTGCTATAAGGATCCTCTGGGGACACCAAGAGACCCAGTACTTC
>TRBV6-5|-|TRBD1|TRBJ1-1
CASSTGQGATRTEAFF
TGTGCCAGCAGTACCGGACAGGGGGCAACGAGGACTGAAGCTTTCTTT
>TRBV12-3/TRBV12-4|many|-|TRBJ2-3
CASSLVRQGSDTQYF
TGTGCCAGCAGTTTAGTCAGGCAGGGCTCAGATACGCAGTATTTT
>TRBV20-1|many|-|TRBJ1-5
CSARPRNKPQHF
TGCAGTGCTAGACCCCGGAATAAGCCCCAGCATTTT
>TRBV20-1|many|-|TRBJ1-6
CSAIGAGWSPLHF
TGCAGTGCTATTGGGGCAGGGTGGTCACCCCTCCACTTT
>TRBV3-1|-|-|TRBJ1-6
CASSLPGPGHLPLHF
TGTGCCAGCAGCCTCCCGGGACCGGGACATTTACCCCTCCACTTT
>TRBV5-1|many|TRBD1|TRBJ2-5
CASSSTGGRVTQYF
TGCGCCAGCAGCTCGACAGGGGGCAGGGTGACCCAGTACTTC
>TRBV5-5|many|-|TRBJ2-3
CASSITPSGTVTDTQYF
TGTGCCAGCAGCATTACTCCCTCCGGGACTGTCACAGATACGCAGTATTTT
>TRBV20-1|many|-|TRBJ1-3
CSARNVGGNTIYF
TGCAGTGCTAGAAATGTGGGTGGAAACACCATATATTTT
>TRBV5-1|many|-|TRBJ2-1
CASSPWTGVSYNEQFF
TGCGCCAGCAGCCCCTGGACGGGAGTGTCCTACAATGAGCAGTTCTTC
>TRBV7-2|many|TRBD2|TRBJ2-5
CASSWSGTSVVETQYF
TGTGCCAGCAGCTGGTCCGGGACTAGCGTTGTGGAGACCCAGTACTTC
>TRBV4-3|-|-|TRBJ2-3
CASSQTLTDTQYF
TGCGCCAGCAGCCAGACGTTAACAGATACGCAGTATTTT
>TRBV12-3/TRBV12-4|few|TRBD1|TRBJ1-6
CASKGQGESPLHF
TGTGCCAGCAAGGGACAGGGTGAATCACCCCTCCACTTT
>TRBV7-2|many|-|TRBJ2-3
CASSFDRTDTQYF
TGTGCCAGCAGCTTTGACCGCACAGATACGCAGTATTTT
>TRBV7-3|many|-|TRBJ2-7
CASSLRGAGGSEQYF
TGTGCCAGCAGCTTAAGGGGTGCAGGGGGGAGCGAGCAGTACTTC
>TRBV5-1|many|-|TRBJ2-7
CASSLDPGSYEQYF
TGCGCCAGCAGCTTGGATCCAGGTTCCTACGAGCAGTACTTC
>TRBV20-1|many|-|TRBJ2-1
CSATTAWGRYGEQFF
TGCAGTGCGACTACCGCTTGGGGGAGGTATGGTGAGCAGTTCTTC
>TRBV6-2/TRBV6-3|many|-|TRBJ1-1
CASTHPMGGRMNTEAFF
TGTGCCAGCACCCATCCGATGGGGGGTAGGATGAACACTGAAGCTTTCTTT
>TRBV5-1|many|-|TRBJ2-3
CASSWGTDTQYF
TGCGCCAGCAGCTGGGGCACAGATACGCAGTATTTT
>TRBV18|-|-|TRBJ2-3
CASSPDVTDTQYF
TGTGCCAGCTCACCAGACGTCACAGATACGCAGTATTTT
>TRBV9|-|-|TRBJ2-1
CASSVGVGHSNNEQFF
TGTGCCAGCAGCGTGGGGGTGGGCCATAGTAACAATGAGCAGTTCTTC
>TRBV29-1|many|-|TRBJ2-1
CSVGGTYKGQFF
TGCAGCGTTGGCGGCACATACAAGGGGCAGTTCTTC
>TRBV5-1|many|TRBD2|TRBJ2-1
CASSPAAGGPHEQFF
TGCGCCAGCAGCCCGGCAGCGGGAGGGCCCCATGAGCAGTTCTTC
>TRBV20-1|many|-|TRBJ1-6
CSAGVGSPLHF
TGCAGTGCGGGCGTGGGTTCACCCCTCCACTTT
>TRBV7-3|many|-|TRBJ2-3
CASSTKGNTQYF
TGTGCCAGCAGCACAAAAGGGAATACGCAGTATTTT
>TRBV7-2|many|TRBD2|TRBJ2-7
CASSLGGRAYEQYF
TGTGCCAGCAGCTTAGGCGGGAGGGCCTACGAGCAGTACTTC
>TRBV3-1|many|TRBD2|TRBJ2-1
CASSQDLGLASYNEQFF
TGTGCCAGCAGCCAAGATCTCGGACTAGCGAGCTACAATGAGCAGTTCTTC
>TRBV7-9|many|-|TRBJ2-2
CASSPNGTGELFF
TGTGCCAGCAGCCCCAACGGAACCGGGGAGCTGTTTTTT
>TRBV5-1|many|-|TRBJ2-1
CASRVFGGSYNEQFF
TGCGCCAGCAGAGTTTTTGGGGGTTCCTACAATGAGCAGTTCTTC
>TRBV12-3/TRBV12-4|many|-|TRBJ2-3
CASSLGARTDTQYF
TGTGCCAGCAGTTTAGGAGCGAGAACAGATACGCAGTATTTT
>TRBV20-1|many|TRBD2|TRBJ2-1
CSATGGGNDEQFF
TGCAGTGCAACTGGGGGGGGAAACGATGAGCAGTTCTTC
>TRBV7-9|many|-|TRBJ2-1
CASVTGRDGAYNEQFF
TGTGCCAGCGTGACGGGCAGGGACGGAGCCTACAATGAGCAGTTCTTC
>TRBV20-1|many|-|TRBJ1-3
CSARDAKSGNTIYF
TGCAGTGCTAGAGATGCGAAATCTGGAAACACCATATATTTT
>TRBV4-2|many|TRBD2|TRBJ2-3
CASSQDGGASTDTQYF
TGTGCCAGCAGCCAGGACGGGGGGGCTAGCACAGATACGCAGTATTTT
>TRBV2|few|TRBD1|TRBJ2-4
CASSDQGATAKNIQYF
TGTGCCAGCAGTGACCAGGGGGCTACGGCCAAAAACATTCAGTACTTC
>TRBV5-1|many|TRBD2|TRBJ2-7
CASSLAGTSYEQYF
TGCGCCAGCAGCTTGGCCGGGACTAGCTACGAGCAGTACTTC
>TRBV4-1|many|-|TRBJ1-5
CASSQVGSLSNQPQHF
TGCGCCAGCAGCCAAGTGGGCAGCCTTAGCAATCAGCCCCAGCATTTT
>TRBV20-1|many|TRBD1|TRBJ1-4
CSATRGAGEKLFF
TGCAGTGCCACCAGGGGGGCGGGAGAAAAACTGTTTTTT
>TRBV18|many|TRBD1|TRBJ2-7
CASSPQGAYEQYF
TGTGCCAGCAGCCCACAGGGGGCCTACGAGCAGTACTTC
>TRBV6-2/TRBV6-3|many|TRBD1|TRBJ1-5
CASSSGTGVSNQPQHF
TGTGCCAGCAGTTCCGGGACAGGGGTTAGCAATCAGCCCCAGCATTTT
>TRBV30|-|-|TRBJ1-1
CAWGSEGLNTEAFF
TGTGCCTGGGGCTCTGAGGGGTTGAACACTGAAGCTTTCTTT
>TRBV12-3/TRBV12-4|few|TRBD1|TRBJ1-4
CASNSPVGTGGVNEKLFF
TGTGCCAGCAACTCCCCGGTGGGGACAGGGGGAGTTAATGAAAAACTGTTTTTT
>TRBV29-1|few|TRBD2|TRBJ2-1
CSVARTSGGDEQFF
TGCAGCGTTGCCAGGACTAGCGGGGGGGATGAGCAGTTCTTC
>TRBV10-3|many|TRBD1|TRBJ1-2
CAISKNTGTGRPNYGYTF
TGTGCCATCAGCAAAAATACCGGGACAGGAAGACCTAACTATGGCTACACCTTC